This passage covers 25 T cell receptor beta chains from one sample sequenced in a study of CD8 T cells in ankylosing spondylitis. Study-wide results and limits: Several highly homologous variants made up a TCR beta motif that seemed to typify ankylosing spondylitis blood.

No antigen has been assigned to these receptors. A single record per CDR3 protein comes from TCRdb applying MiXCR to the 5' RACE reads. The repertoire holds approximately 550,000 distinct CDR3 sequences, 9.5% to 15% seen once, with almost 7% in the top ten. The material sequenced was blood, either unsorted or a sorted T cell fraction (not recorded which). The receptor source for this set is a male donor with ankylosing spondylitis.

This sequence joins TRBV18 and TRBJ1-2; 7 bases are a match to TRBD1. After removal of 0 bases from V and 0 bases from J, the junction contained 4 bases not matched to a gene. The CDR3 sequence is 16 residues long. In germline, CDR1 is KGHSH, CDR2 LQKENI. The CDR3 loop is CASSPPRGPPNYGYTF. The CDR3, as DNA: TGTGCCAGCTCACCACCGAGGGGGCCACCTAACTATGGCTACACCTTC.

This clonotype was seen only a few times. This chain connects TRBV6-2 or TRBV6-3 to TRBJ2-1, with 13 bases that match TRBD2. The germline CDR1 and CDR2 sequences are MNHEY and SVGEGT. This CDR3 region has 16 residues. V lost 0 bases, J lost 10 bases, and 6 bases stayed unmatched. The CDR3: CASSYSTSGGRWEQFF. The CDR3, as DNA: TGTGCCAGCAGTTACTCGACTAGCGGGGGGCGGTGGGAGCAGTTCTTC.

This clonotype was counted a few times. At one end the junction does not follow the germline gene, possibly because of a read error. The chain has TRBV5-1 and TRBJ1-6; the D is unclear. The germline gives CDR1 SGHRS, CDR2 YFSETQ. The CDR3 is made up of 16 amino acids. CDR3 in DNA: TGCGCCAGCAGTTTGGGCGGCAACTCCTATAATTCACCCCTCCACTTT. Its translation is CASSLGGNSYNSPLHF.

This clonotype has only a few counts. The V and J genes are TRBV11-2 and TRBJ2-3; 11 nucleotides align to TRBD2. CDR1 and CDR2 (germline): SGHAT, FQNNGV. V shed 4 bases, J shed 7 bases, and the junction held 7 bases outside the gene matches. The CDR3 sequence is 15 residues long. The CDR3 loop reads CASSWIGTSGYTQYF. In nucleotides, the CDR3 is TGTGCCAGCAGCTGGATAGGGACTAGCGGTTATACGCAGTATTTT.

This clonotype showed up many times. V is TRBV5-1 and J is TRBJ2-1; 7 positions match TRBD2. The CDR3 is 16 residues long. With 4 bases clipped from V and 6 bases from J, the junction kept 13 bases outside the gene matches. Germline-derived CDR1 and CDR2 are SGHRS and YFSETQ. CDR3 protein: CASSPVGGGPPNEQFF. The CDR3 coding sequence is TGCGCCAGCAGCCCCGTCGGGGGAGGGCCTCCCAATGAGCAGTTCTTC.

V and J are TRBV27 and TRBJ2-7; tentatively, D is TRBD1 (6 bases). CDR1 is MNHEY, CDR2 SMNVEV, per germline (reference sequence). CDR3 length equals 14 residues. With 6 bases removed from V and 2 bases from J, the gap between germline ends came to 14 bases. The CDR3 loop reads CASSLQGTPYEQYF. CDR3 coding DNA: TGTGCCAGCAGCCTACAGGGCACCCCCTACGAGCAGTACTTC.

In its sample, this clonotype was seen a few times. This sequence joins TRBV5-1 and TRBJ2-6; D might be TRBD1 or TRBD2, each matching 6 bases. Germline V gene data show CDR1 as SGHRS and CDR2 as YFSETQ. With 4 bases removed from V and 0 bases from J, the gap between germline ends came to 14 bases. The CDR3 totals 17 residues. The DNA for the CDR3 is TGCGCCAGCAGCCTCTCGGGGGCTACCTCTGGGGCCAACGTCCTGACTTTC. It specifies CASSLSGATSGANVLTF.

This clonotype came up many times. The rearrangement joins TRBV12-3 or TRBV12-4 to TRBJ2-1, with 8 bases lining up with TRBD2. CDR3 length: 16 residues. Trimming at V came to 6 bases and at J to 3 bases, leaving 10 bases not matched to a gene. Written as DNA, the CDR3 is TGTGCCAGCAGCTACGCGGCTGCGGGAGGCTACAATGAGCAGTTCTTC. It specifies CASSYAAAGGYNEQFF.

The DNA for the CDR3 is TGCAGTGCGGACGGTTACTGGGACAGTAAGCCGTTGGGCACTGAAGCTTTCTTT. Translating gives CSADGYWDSKPLGTEAFF. The chain carries TRBV20-1 and TRBJ1-1, with 7 positions matching TRBD1. CDR1 and CDR2 from the germline V gene are DFQATT and SNEGSKA (reference sequence). This CDR3 contains 18 residues. The junction had 23 bases not matched to a gene; V was cut back by 6 bases and J by 4 bases.

This clonotype was found a few times. The genes are TRBV28 and TRBJ1-4; D ambiguous. Germline CDR1 MDHEN, CDR2 SYDVKM. Trimming removed 7 bases at V and 10 bases at J, with 13 bases between. This CDR3 has 12 amino acids. CDR3: CASTPPRGKLFF. CDR3 nucleotide sequence: TGTGCCAGCACCCCTCCCCGGGGAAAACTGTTTTTT.

This clonotype has a count of ten or more. The CDR3, as DNA: TGTGCCAGCAGTTTGTGGAGCACTGAAGCTTTCTTT. Encoded protein: CASSLWSTEAFF. The chain links TRBV28 to TRBJ1-1; D is ambiguous. V dropped 3 bases and J dropped 4 bases, with 6 bases sitting between them. The CDR3 totals 12 residues. Germline CDR1 is MDHEN and CDR2 is SYDVKM.

This rearrangement joins TRBV14 to TRBJ2-1; 8 nucleotides match TRBD2. V shed 4 bases, J shed 9 bases, and the junction held 17 bases outside the gene matches. In germline, CDR1 is SGHDN, CDR2 FVKESK. The CDR3 length is 17 residues. The DNA of the CDR3 is TGTGCCAGCAGCCCCACATTGAGAAGCGGGAGATCTGGTGAGCAGTTCTTC. It translates to CASSPTLRSGRSGEQFF.

This clonotype was seen more than once but under ten times. The rearrangement links TRBV20-1 to TRBJ2-7; 11 nucleotides agree with TRBD2. The CDR3 totals 16 residues. Germline V gives CDR1 DFQATT, CDR2 SNEGSKA (reference sequence). Losses at the gene ends were 3 bases for V and 3 bases for J; bases not matched to a gene: 10. CDR3: CSARRILAGEGYEQYF. The DNA for the CDR3 is TGCAGTGCTAGGAGAATACTAGCGGGAGAGGGCTACGAGCAGTACTTC.

There are a few counts of this clonotype. The rearrangement joins TRBV4-2 to TRBJ2-1; D remains ambiguous. Per germline, CDR1 LGHNA and CDR2 YNFKEQ. Trimming took 0 bases from V and 5 from J, leaving 20 bases between them. This CDR3 has 18 amino acids. In DNA form, the CDR3 reads TGTGCCAGCAGCCAAGATATTCGCAGGTGGTCCCTAAACAATGAGCAGTTCTTC. This gives the protein CASSQDIRRWSLNNEQFF.

V gene TRBV10-3 combines with J gene TRBJ2-7, with D possibly TRBD2 on 6 matching bases. The germline gives CDR1 ENHRY, CDR2 SYGVKD. V lost 3 bases and J 2 bases, leaving 14 bases between the germline ends. This CDR3 contains 15 residues. CDR3 protein: CAISEGDWETYEQYF. CDR3 DNA sequence: TGTGCCATCAGTGAAGGGGACTGGGAGACCTACGAGCAGTACTTC.

The chain recombines TRBV3-1 with TRBJ2-1; TRBD2 is a possible D gene (6 bases). Germline values: CDR1 LGHDT, CDR2 YNNKEL (reference sequence). The V gene lost 1 base and the J gene lost 10 bases, with 20 bases spanning the gap. The length of the CDR3 is 16 residues. The CDR3 is CASSQGGVGPHWEQFF. The CDR3 DNA reads as TGTGCCAGCAGCCAAGGGGGGGTTGGACCACATTGGGAGCAGTTCTTC.

This clonotype was seen more than once but under ten times. The CDR3 protein is CASSRDPNTGELFF. CDR3 sequence (DNA): TGTGCCAGCAGCCGGGACCCGAACACCGGGGAGCTGTTTTTT. This chain uses TRBV7-7 with TRBJ2-2; either TRBD1 or TRBD2 may fit D (5 bases each). The germline gives CDR1 SSHAT, CDR2 FNYEAQ (reference sequence). V was shortened by 5 bases and J by 0 bases, with 7 bases between the two germline ends. This CDR3 comprises 14 residues.

This clonotype was found a few times. The chain employs TRBV7-2 and TRBJ2-5; D is unclear. Trimming took 6 bases from V and 4 from J, leaving 12 bases between them. CDR3 length: 13 residues. Germline V gene lookup returns CDR1 SGHTA and CDR2 FQGNSA. The CDR3 spells CASSQGWGETQYF. In DNA, the CDR3 is TGTGCCAGCAGTCAAGGGTGGGGAGAGACCCAGTACTTC.

Only a few counts were recorded for this clonotype. The chain employs TRBV12-3 or TRBV12-4 and TRBJ2-3; 10 nucleotides agree with TRBD2. With 5 bases clipped from V and 2 bases from J, the junction kept 7 bases outside the gene matches. This CDR3 contains 16 residues. This CDR3 reads CASSMASGRDTDTQYF. The CDR3 nucleotides read TGTGCCAGCAGTATGGCTAGCGGGAGAGACACAGATACGCAGTATTTT.

This clonotype was seen a few times. The J gene is TRBJ2-7, the V gene TRBV5-6, with 11 bases identical to TRBD2. CDR1 is SGHDT and CDR2 is YYEEEE in the germline V gene. The CDR3 covers 14 residues. With V trimmed by 5 bases and J by 6 bases, 7 bases remained unmatched. In DNA, the CDR3 is TGTGCCAGCAGACTACTAGCGGGAGCGGGCGAGCAGTACTTC. It translates to CASRLLAGAGEQYF.

The V call is TRBV5-1, the J call TRBJ1-1, with D perhaps matching TRBD1 (6 bases). V was trimmed by 0 bases and J by 1 base, leaving 10 bases between them. The CDR3 covers 15 residues. Germline assignment: CDR1 SGHRS and CDR2 YFSETQ. CDR3 in amino acids: CASSLGLTGNTEAFF. DNA of the CDR3: TGCGCCAGCAGCTTGGGACTGACAGGGAACACTGAAGCTTTCTTT.

The CDR3 loop reads CSVEDRGGANVLTF. CDR3 in DNA: TGCAGCGTTGAAGACAGAGGTGGGGCCAACGTCCTGACTTTC. The V call is TRBV29-1, the J call TRBJ2-6; no reliable D call. This CDR3 contains 14 residues. The V end was cut by 0 bases, the J end by 3 bases, with 6 bases between. Germline lookup yields CDR1 SQVTM and CDR2 ANQGSEA. The variable domain in full, with the rest retrieved from reference TRBV29-1 and TRBJ2-6, is SAVISQKPSRDICQRGTSLTIQCQVDSQVTMMFWYRQQPGQSLTLIATANQGSEATYESGFVIDKFPISRPNLTFSTLTVSNMSPEDSSIYLCSVEDRGGANVLTFGAGSRLTVL.

This clonotype was seen a few times. V usage is TRBV10-1 and J usage is TRBJ2-3, with 10 positions matching TRBD2. The J segment lost 3 bases and the V segment lost 6 bases, leaving 15 bases of the junction unmatched. The length of the CDR3 is 18 residues. The germline V gene has CDR1 WNHNN and CDR2 SYGVQD (reference sequence). This CDR3 reads CASSHYRRLAGDTDTQYF. The CDR3 DNA follows: TGCGCCAGCAGCCATTACCGTCGGCTAGCGGGAGATACAGATACGCAGTATTTT.

This clonotype was seen at least ten times. The chain is built from TRBV11-1 and TRBJ2-2; 11 bases are shared with TRBD2. V trimming: 5 bases; J trimming: 2 bases; junction bases outside the gene matches: 10. The length of the CDR3 is 18 residues. Germline V gives CDR1 SGHAT, CDR2 FQDESV (reference sequence). The CDR3 loop is CASSKLPGLADNTGELFF. The CDR3 DNA is TGTGCCAGCAGCAAACTACCGGGACTAGCGGATAACACCGGGGAGCTGTTTTTT.

This clonotype was picked up a small number of times. The J gene is TRBJ1-1, the V gene TRBV11-2, with 7 bases fitting TRBD1. Germline lookup yields CDR1 SGHAT and CDR2 FQNNGV. CDR3 length: 15 residues. The trim removed 5 bases at V and 0 bases at J, leaving 6 bases unmatched. The CDR3 here is CASSEQGLVNTEAFF. CDR3 DNA sequence: TGTGCCAGCAGCGAACAGGGGTTGGTGAACACTGAAGCTTTCTTT.